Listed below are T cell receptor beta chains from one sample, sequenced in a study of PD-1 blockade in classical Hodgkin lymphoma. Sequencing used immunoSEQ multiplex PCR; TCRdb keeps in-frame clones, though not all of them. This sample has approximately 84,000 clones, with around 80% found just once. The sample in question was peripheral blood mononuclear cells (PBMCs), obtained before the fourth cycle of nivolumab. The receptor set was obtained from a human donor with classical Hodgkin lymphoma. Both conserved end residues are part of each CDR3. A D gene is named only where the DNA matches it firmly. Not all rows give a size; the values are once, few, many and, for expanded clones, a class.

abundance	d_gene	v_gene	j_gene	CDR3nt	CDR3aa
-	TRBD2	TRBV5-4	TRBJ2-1	TGTGCCAGCAGCAGGGGACTAGCGGGATCCAATGAGCAGTTCTTC	CASSRGLAGSNEQFF
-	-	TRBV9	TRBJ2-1	TGTGCCAGCAGCGTAGACCCGGGGACACCCAATTGGGCCTACAATGAGCAGTTCTTC	CASSVDPGTPNWAYNEQFF
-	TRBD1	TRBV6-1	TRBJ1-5	TGTGCCAGCAGGTGGACAGGGGGCTTCGATCAGCCCCAGCATTTT	CASRWTGGFDQPQHF
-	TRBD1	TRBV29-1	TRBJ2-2	TGCAGCGTTTCGGGGACAGGGGACACCGGGGAGCTGTTTTTT	CSVSGTGDTGELFF
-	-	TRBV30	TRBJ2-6	TGTGCCTGGAGTGTACCCGGCTCTGGGGCCAACGTCCTGACTTTC	CAWSVPGSGANVLTF
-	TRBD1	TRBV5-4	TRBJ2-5	TGTGCCAGCAGCGTAGGACCCGACAGGGTCGGGGAGACCCAGTACTTC	CASSVGPDRVGETQYF
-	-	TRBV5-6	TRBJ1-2	TGTGCCAGCAACGAACAGGGAGAGGGCTATGGCTACACCTTC	CASNEQGEGYGYTF
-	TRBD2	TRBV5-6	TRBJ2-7	TGTGCCAGCAGCGGGGGGATAGCGGGAGTGGGCTACGAGCAGTACTTC	CASSGGIAGVGYEQYF
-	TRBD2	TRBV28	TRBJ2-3	TGTGCCAGCAGTTCGCGGGAGGGCCGGGGAGATACGCAGTATTTT	CASSSREGRGDTQYF
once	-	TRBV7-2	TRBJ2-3	TGTGCCAGCAGCTTAGCCGGGACAAGCACAGATACGCAGTATTTT	CASSLAGTSTDTQYF
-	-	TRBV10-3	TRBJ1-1	TGTGCCATCAGGGGGACGGGGGATATTGCTTTCTTT	CAIRGTGDIAFF
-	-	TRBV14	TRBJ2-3	TGTGCCAGCAGCCAAGAGAGTCGAGTCCGGGGGGATACGCAGTATTTT	CASSQESRVRGDTQYF
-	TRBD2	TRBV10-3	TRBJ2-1	TGTGCCATCAGTGAAACTAGCGGGGAGCAGTTCTTC	CAISETSGEQFF
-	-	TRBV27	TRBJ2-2	TGTGCCAGCAGCTCTAGGGTGCGTGGGACCGGGGAGCTGTTTTTT	CASSSRVRGTGELFF
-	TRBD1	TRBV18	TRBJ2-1	TGTGCCAGCTCAGCGACAGGGGCCCTATACAATGAGCAGTTCTTC	CASSATGALYNEQFF
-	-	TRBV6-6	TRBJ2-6	TGTGCCAGCGGGGTTGGGGCCAACGTCCTGACTTTC	CASGVGANVLTF
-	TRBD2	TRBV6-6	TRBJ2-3	TGTGCCAGCAGTTACGACGCGGGAGGCCTCACAGATACGCAGTATTTT	CASSYDAGGLTDTQYF
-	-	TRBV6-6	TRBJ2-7	TGTGCCAGCAGTTACTCTGGGGATCTAGGGTACGAGCAGTACTTC	CASSYSGDLGYEQYF
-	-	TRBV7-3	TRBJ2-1	TGTGCCAGCAGCCCCCAGGGGGGGGAACATTACAATGAGCAGTTCTTC	CASSPQGGEHYNEQFF
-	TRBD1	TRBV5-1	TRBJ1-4	TGCGCCAGCAGCTTACAGGGGGCCGGTGAAAAACTGTTTTTT	CASSLQGAGEKLFF
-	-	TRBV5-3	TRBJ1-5	TGTGCCAGAAGCTTGTTTCTCAGATTCTGGGGATATAGCAATCAGCCCCAGCATTTT	CARSLFLRFWGYSNQPQHF
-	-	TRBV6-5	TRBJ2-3	TGTGCCAGCAGCCAATACCTGACAAGGGATACGCAGTATTTT	CASSQYLTRDTQYF
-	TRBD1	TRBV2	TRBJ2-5	TGTGCCAGCAGGGAATACAGGGGGCGCGGGGAGACCCAGTACTTC	CASREYRGRGETQYF
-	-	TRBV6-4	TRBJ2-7	TGTGCCAGCAGTGACTCCCGAGATTCCAGGGCCTACGAGCAGTACTTC	CASSDSRDSRAYEQYF
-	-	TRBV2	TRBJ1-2	TGTGCCAGCAGTACCACGATACAGGGTATGACATATGGCTACACCTTC	CASSTTIQGMTYGYTF
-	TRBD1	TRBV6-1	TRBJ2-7	TGTGCCAGCAGTGCCCCGGGACAGGGAACCTACGAGCAGTACTTC	CASSAPGQGTYEQYF
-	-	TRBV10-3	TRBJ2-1	TGTGCCCTAAGCAAGGATTCGGGCAATGAGCAGTTCTTC	CALSKDSGNEQFF
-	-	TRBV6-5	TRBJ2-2	TGTGCCAGCGGCAGGACAGCGAACACCGGGGAGCTGTTTTTT	CASGRTANTGELFF
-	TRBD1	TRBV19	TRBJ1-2	TGTGCCAGTAGTCCCCCCACTGGGACAGGGGCCCTCTATGGCTACACCTTC	CASSPPTGTGALYGYTF
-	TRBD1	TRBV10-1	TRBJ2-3	TGCGCCAGCAGTGGGACAGGGACCCCAGATACGCAGTATTTT	CASSGTGTPDTQYF
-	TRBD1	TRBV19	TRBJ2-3	TGTGCCAGTAGTGTCTCCGGGACAGGGGGCACAGATACGCAGTATTTT	CASSVSGTGGTDTQYF
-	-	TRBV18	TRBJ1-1	TGTGCCAGCTCATCGAAGCGCTCAGAAAACACTGAAGCTTTCTTT	CASSSKRSENTEAFF
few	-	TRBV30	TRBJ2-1	TGTGCCTGGAGGCAGGGAGAAATTTTCTTC	CAWRQGEIFF
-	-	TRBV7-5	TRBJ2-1	TGTGTCAGAAGCCCCCGGGACTCCTCTTACAATGAGCAGTTCTTC	CVRSPRDSSYNEQFF
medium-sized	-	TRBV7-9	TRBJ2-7	TGTGCCAGCAGCTTAGGGTCCACCCCGCGTTACGAGCAGTACTTC	CASSLGSTPRYEQYF
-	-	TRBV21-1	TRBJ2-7	TGTGCCAGCAGCACCCGGACAGGGGAGATATACGAGCAGTACTTC	CASSTRTGEIYEQYF
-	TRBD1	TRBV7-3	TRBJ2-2	TGTGCCAGCAGCTTAACGGGGGACAGGCTCACCGGGGAGCTGTTTTTT	CASSLTGDRLTGELFF
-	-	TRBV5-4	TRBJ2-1	TGTGCCAGCAGCTTGTTCCGGGGGTTCCTAAATGAGCAGTTCTTC	CASSLFRGFLNEQFF
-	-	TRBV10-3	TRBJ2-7	TGTGCCATCAGCGTCTTGGAATCCTACGAGCAGTACTTC	CAISVLESYEQYF
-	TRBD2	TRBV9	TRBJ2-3	TGTGCCAGCAGCGTAGACCCAGCGGGAGGGATAAGGGATACGCAGTATTTT	CASSVDPAGGIRDTQYF
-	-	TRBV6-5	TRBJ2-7	TGTGCCAGCAGTCCCGGGACCATAGTCTACGAGCAGTACTTC	CASSPGTIVYEQYF
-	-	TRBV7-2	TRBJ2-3	TGTGCCAGCAGCTTAGTGGGGGGCACAGATACGCAGTATTTT	CASSLVGGTDTQYF
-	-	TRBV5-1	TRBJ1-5	TGCGCCAGCAGCTTGGGTGGTAGCAATCAGCCCCAGCATTTT	CASSLGGSNQPQHF
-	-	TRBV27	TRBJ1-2	TGTGCCAGCAGGTTAGGGGGTACGGAGAATGGCTACACCTTC	CASRLGGTENGYTF
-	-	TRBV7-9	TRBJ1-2	TGTGCCAGCAGCCCCCCAGGGGCCAACTATGGCTACACCTTC	CASSPPGANYGYTF